This T cell receptor beta chain was identified during a study of response to subunit inactivated influenza vaccine. Study results and caveats: Authors proposed each seasonal influenza vaccination draws in few new T cells.

This clonotype showed up just a few times. Its antigen is not known. CDR1 MNHEY and CDR2 SVGAGI come from the germline V gene. Trimming took off 2 bases at V and 5 bases at J, with 16 bases between the two ends. CDR3 size: 15 residues. TCRdb re-derived calls from the RT-PCR reads in MiXCR, one entry per CDR3 protein. The sample shows 800,000 to 1,000,000 distinct CDR3 sequences, 21% of them seen only once. The chain joins TRBV6-5 to TRBJ2-7, with a weak D call TRBD1 (5 bases). The clonotype was recovered from a man aged 50 or older who received an inactivated influenza vaccine. The sequences come from PBMCs from blood, collected 5 days after vaccination. CDR3 DNA: TGTGCCAGCAGTTACATCGGACAAAGTTCTCACGAGCAGTACTTC. Protein sequence: CASSYIGQSSHEQYF.